This T cell receptor (beta chain) was found in a study of blood T cell repertoires in COVID-19. Study-wide context: COVID-19 samples from acute and convalescent phases originated in the United States, Italy and Spain. PBMCs, B-cell-depleted T cells, or T cells provided the cDNA or gDNA that made up the material.

V lost 3 bases, J lost 3 bases, and 14 bases lay in between. The CDR3 is 14 amino acids. CDR1 DFQATT and CDR2 SNEGSKA come from the germline V gene (reference sequence). TCRdb's copy holds only in-frame clones and misses some; the assay was immunoSEQ multiplex PCR. The table lists 350,000 to 400,000 clones, roughly nine tenths of them singletons, with 0.95% to 1.1% in the top ten. Sample: PBMCs or T cells enriched from blood (not recorded which). The origin of this receptor is a man aged 18 to 29 who had recovered from COVID-19. The rearrangement uses TRBV20-1 and TRBJ1-1, with TRBD1 as a possible D gene (6 bases). The CDR3 DNA reads as TGCAGTGCTAGTGGCCTGGACAGATACACTGAAGCTTTCTTT. Amino acid sequence: CSASGLDRYTEAFF.